This TCR beta chain was recorded in a study of PD-1 blockade in classical Hodgkin lymphoma. Study-level findings and limits: Reported findings placed baseline TCR diversity lower in newly diagnosed patients (compared with healthy donors).

CDR3 length equals 15 residues. The germline CDR1 and CDR2 sequences are MDHEN and SYDVKM. V trimming: 6 bases; J trimming: 4 bases; junction bases outside the gene matches: 11. The sample's time point: newly diagnosed, previously untreated cHL patient sample. A note on this clone: Its antigen is still unknown.

The repertoire was sequenced with immunoSEQ multiplex PCR; TCRdb's copy has only in-frame clones and lacks some. The profile covers about 15,000 clones, with approximately 84% appearing a single time and 6.5% to 10% taken by the ten largest. This rearrangement joins TRBV28 to TRBJ2-7; 8 nucleotides line up with TRBD1. The sequence was collected from a human donor with classical Hodgkin lymphoma. Sequencing input: peripheral blood mononuclear cells (PBMCs). CDR3 nucleotides: TGTGCCAGCAGCCTAATGGGGACAGGAGGATACGAGCAGTACTTC. This codes for CASSLMGTGGYEQYF.